What follows is one TCR beta chain and its context. The antigen is not known. Stated time point: cycle 4 day 1 (C4D1), after less than seven weeks of nivolumab. Every patient experienced relapse after autologous stem cell transplantation, and brentuximab vedotin exposure varied. The patients, who had relapsed/refractory classical Hodgkin lymphoma, achieved best responses of complete response, partial response or progressive disease. Here immunoSEQ multiplex PCR was the method, and the copy in TCRdb shows in-frame clones only, minus some. The table has over 8,500 clones, 80% to 90% seen once. This sample stems from a study of PD-1 blockade in classical Hodgkin lymphoma. Notes on the study in general: Baseline diversity was lower in partial responders and progressors than complete responders. It was reported that newly diagnosed patients had less baseline TCR diversity than healthy donors.

The sample was peripheral blood mononuclear cells (PBMCs), taken before the fourth cycle of nivolumab. This sequence originates from a human donor with classical Hodgkin lymphoma.

CDR3 in DNA: TGTGCCAGCAGGGACAGAATCTATAATTCACCCCTCCACTTT. It codes for CASRDRIYNSPLHF. The V gene is TRBV5-6, the J gene TRBJ1-6; TRBD1 is a possible D gene (6 bases). CDR3 length: 14 residues. CDR1 and CDR2 from the germline V gene are SGHDT and YYEEEE. V was trimmed by 5 bases and J by 3 bases, leaving 9 bases between them.